Below, 29 T cell receptor beta chains from the same sample are listed, as sequenced in a study of Graves' ophthalmopathy and Graves' hyperthyroidism. The TCR beta CDR3 regions underwent amplification from RNA transcripts. The first-round RT-PCR employed HTBI primers together with the Qiagen OneStep RT-PCR kit. A multiplex PCR was then performed as the second round. One entry per CDR3 protein, called by TCRdb with MiXCR from the multiplex PCR reads. In the table there are about 640,000 distinct CDR3 sequences, about two fifths of which are singletons. The sequenced sample was peripheral blood. Source of these receptors: an adult man with Graves' ophthalmopathy.

The chain has TRBV7-3 and TRBJ1-5, with D perhaps matching TRBD1 (6 bases). CDR1 is SGHTA and CDR2 is FQGTGA in the germline V gene. The CDR3 sequence is 16 residues long. V was shortened by 8 bases and J by 3 bases, with 20 bases between the two germline ends. The CDR3 DNA reads as TGTGCCAGCTCACGCACCCGGGGGGCGTTCAATCAGCCCCAGCATTTT. It specifies CASSRTRGAFNQPQHF.

Concerning this clonotype itself: The junction differs from germline at one of its ends, possibly a read error. V and J are TRBV7-8 and TRBJ1-6; 9 positions agree with TRBD1. This CDR3 has 14 residues. CDR1 and CDR2 (germline): SGHVS, FQNEAQ. The CDR3 loop reads CASSMTGGSSPLHF. In DNA form, the CDR3 reads TGCGCCAGCAGCATGACAGGGGGAAGTTCACCCCTCCACTTT.

This clonotype was detected many times. The chain employs TRBV7-3 and TRBJ2-7; D not resolved. This CDR3 contains 12 residues. Germline V lookup: CDR1 SGHTA, CDR2 FQGTGA. Trimming shortened V by 2 bases and J by 8 bases, and 10 bases separated the two germline ends. The CDR3 sequence: CASSLGTGQQYF. The DNA for the CDR3 is TGTGCCAGCAGCTTAGGTACGGGCCAGCAGTACTTC.

This clonotype was found once. No conserved phenylalanine or tryptophan is present at the end of the CDR3, so a read error is the likely explanation. The DNA is omitted, as the CDR3 cannot be located on it reliably, and the CDR3 follows TCRdb's listing. V usage is TRBV9 and J usage is TRBJ1-3; the table's D call of TRBD1 was not tested on the DNA. The CDR3 adds up to 9 amino acids, both ends counted. CDR1 and CDR2 (germline): SGDLS, YYNGEE. The CDR3 here is CASSVAPGV.

This sequence joins TRBV9 and TRBJ1-2; 7 bases match TRBD1. V trimming: 3 bases; J trimming: 2 bases; junction bases outside the gene matches: 7. Germline lookup yields CDR1 SGDLS and CDR2 YYNGEE. The CDR3 totals 15 residues. CDR3 nucleotide sequence: TGTGCCAGCAGCGGACAGGGTTACCCAAACTATGGCTACACCTTC. This sequence encodes CASSGQGYPNYGYTF.

In its sample, this clonotype was seen a few times. V usage is TRBV20-1 and J usage is TRBJ2-2; tentative D call: TRBD2 (6 bases). CDR1 is DFQATT, CDR2 SNEGSKA, per germline (reference sequence). V gave up 5 bases and J gave up 6 bases, with 19 bases separating them. The CDR3 has 15 residues. The DNA for the CDR3 is TGCAGTGCTGTCCGAGGCGGGGCGGTGTCCGGGGAGCTGTTTTTT. Protein: CSAVRGGAVSGELFF.

In the case of this clonotype: Because it lacks the conserved phenylalanine or tryptophan at the end, this CDR3 is likely a read error. The limits of the CDR3 on the DNA are not certain, so only TCRdb's listed CDR3 is given. The V call is TRBV5-1, the J call TRBJ2-2; TRBD1 is the table's D call and was not checked against the DNA. The CDR3 length is 9 residues, termini included. Germline-derived CDR1 and CDR2 are SGHRS and YFSETQ. The CDR3 is CASSSGGGV.

Many counts were recorded for this clonotype. The J gene is TRBJ1-4, the V gene TRBV24-1; TRBD1 matches at 8 bases. The CDR3 length is 14 residues. With 3 bases clipped from V and 10 bases from J, the junction kept 6 bases outside the gene matches. Looked up from germline, CDR1 is KGHDR and CDR2 is SFDVKD. Here the CDR3 DNA reads TGTGCCACCAGTGATCCGAGACAGGGGAGAAAACTGTTTTTT. This gives the protein CATSDPRQGRKLFF.

The chain combines TRBV29-1 with TRBJ2-7; D may be TRBD1 (6 bases). The CDR3 contains 13 residues. Germline V gene lookup returns CDR1 SQVTM and CDR2 ANQGSEA. The V and J ends lost 1 base and 5 bases respectively, with 12 bases between them. This chain's CDR3 is CSVEAWGPHEQYF. CDR3 DNA sequence: TGCAGCGTTGAAGCGTGGGGGCCCCACGAGCAGTACTTC.

This clonotype appeared many times. The chain employs TRBV9 and TRBJ2-6; tentatively, D is TRBD2 (6 bases). V gave up 2 bases and J gave up 0 bases, with 12 bases separating them. Germline CDR1 is SGDLS and CDR2 is YYNGEE. The CDR3 has 17 residues. This chain's CDR3 is CASSVWGERSGANVLTF. The CDR3 DNA is TGTGCCAGCAGCGTCTGGGGGGAGCGCTCTGGGGCCAACGTCCTGACTTTC.

This chain links TRBV19 with TRBJ2-1, with a tentative D call TRBD1 (5 bases). V shed 4 bases and J shed 0 bases, with 10 bases lying between them. The CDR3 runs 15 residues. CDR1 and CDR2 (germline): LNHDA, SQIVND (reference sequence). For the CDR3, the DNA is TGTGCCAGTAGTAGGACATCTAGCTCCTACAATGAGCAGTTCTTC. It is translated as CASSRTSSSYNEQFF.

The rearrangement joins TRBV15 to TRBJ2-5, with D perhaps matching TRBD1 or TRBD2 (5 bases each). Germline CDR1 and CDR2: LNHNV and YYDKDF (reference sequence). V was cut by 1 base and J by 5 bases, with 23 bases left in between. CDR3 length equals 18 residues. The CDR3 nucleotides are TGTGCCACCAGCAGAGTGGTCGGGGCTTTGAGCACCGGGGAGACCCAGTACTTC. Translated: CATSRVVGALSTGETQYF.

This clonotype was recorded at least ten times. V gene TRBV24-1 combines with J gene TRBJ2-2, with 8 bases identical to TRBD1. Germline V gene sequence: CDR1 KGHDR, CDR2 SFDVKD. Germline trimming cut 4 bases from V and 1 base from J; bases unmatched to any gene: 4. This CDR3 region has 16 residues. The CDR3, as DNA: TGTGCCACCAGTGACCCAGGACAGGGGAACACCGGGGAGCTGTTTTTT. This translates into CATSDPGQGNTGELFF.

This clonotype has ten or more counts. The genes are TRBV19 and TRBJ2-7, with D maybe TRBD1 (5 bases). The V gene's germline CDR1 is LNHDA and CDR2 SQIVND (reference sequence). V was clipped by 0 bases and J by 6 bases, with 9 bases between them. The CDR3 runs to 13 residues. The CDR3 DNA sequence: TGTGCCAGTAGTATAGACAGGGTAAGCGAGCAGTACTTC. It encodes CASSIDRVSEQYF.

The chain recombines TRBV7-2 with TRBJ2-3, with 12 bases lining up with TRBD2. Trimming at V came to 5 bases and at J to 6 bases, leaving 6 bases not matched to a gene. CDR1 and CDR2 from the germline V gene are SGHTA and FQGNSA. The CDR3 contains 15 residues. The CDR3 protein is CASSKLAGGPDTQYF. The CDR3 bases are TGTGCCAGCAGCAAGCTAGCGGGGGGGCCGGATACGCAGTATTTT.

This clonotype was counted at least ten times. The genes are TRBV7-9 and TRBJ1-2; D gene ambiguous. There are 13 residues in the CDR3. The V gene lost 5 bases and the J gene lost 7 bases, with 14 bases spanning the gap. Germline CDR1 and CDR2: SEHNR and FQNEAQ (reference sequence). The CDR3 is CASSERVGGGYTF. The DNA of the CDR3 is TGTGCCAGCAGCGAACGAGTGGGTGGTGGCTACACCTTC.

This clonotype showed up just a few times. This sequence joins TRBV6-6 and TRBJ1-5, with 8 positions matching TRBD1. Germline CDR1 MNHNY, CDR2 SVGAGI (reference sequence). CDR3 size: 15 residues. V lost 2 bases, J lost 6 bases, and 6 bases stayed unmatched. CDR3 amino acids: CASSYRQGAPQPQHF. CDR3 nucleotides: TGTGCCAGCAGTTACCGGCAGGGGGCGCCTCAGCCCCAGCATTTT.

This clonotype was seen a handful of times. This chain links TRBV10-3 with TRBJ1-1, with D possibly matching TRBD1 (5 bases). Germline V gene data show CDR1 as ENHRY and CDR2 as SYGVKD. V was cut by 4 bases and J by 2 bases, with 11 bases left in between. This CDR3 region has 14 residues. The CDR3 DNA follows: TGTGCCATCAGTGTGTGGGGGGTTAACACTGAAGCTTTCTTT. This encodes CAISVWGVNTEAFF.

The rearrangement uses TRBV4-1 and TRBJ2-2; D perhaps matches TRBD2 (5 bases). Germline values: CDR1 MGHRA, CDR2 YSYEKL. The CDR3 has 16 amino acids. The V end was cut by 0 bases, the J end by 6 bases, with 14 bases between. Written as DNA, the CDR3 is TGCGCCAGCAGCCAAGATCGGTCGGCGGGTGCCGGGGAGCTGTTTTTT. It specifies CASSQDRSAGAGELFF.

This clonotype was found many times. V is TRBV15 and J is TRBJ1-2, with 8 nucleotides matching TRBD1. Germline values: CDR1 LNHNV, CDR2 YYDKDF (reference sequence). The CDR3 runs to 12 residues. Losses at the gene ends were 5 bases for V and 5 bases for J; bases not matched to a gene: 1. The CDR3 DNA follows: TGTGCCACCAGCGGACAGGGTTATGGCTACACCTTC. Translation: CATSGQGYGYTF.

The V and J genes are TRBV6-6 and TRBJ1-2; the D is unclear. The V gene's germline CDR1 is MNHNY and CDR2 SVGAGI (reference sequence). There are 12 residues in the CDR3. Trimming shortened V by 4 bases and J by 3 bases, and 6 bases separated the two germline ends. This chain's CDR3 is CASSWVDYGYTF. CDR3 sequence (DNA): TGTGCCAGCAGTTGGGTTGACTATGGCTACACCTTC.

This clonotype has a handful of counts. This CDR3 is CASPTGSEQYF. The CDR3 nucleotides read TGTGCCAGCCCTACAGGGAGCGAGCAGTACTTC. This rearrangement joins TRBV7-2 to TRBJ2-7; possible D gene TRBD1, 6 bases. Germline V CDR1 and CDR2: SGHTA, FQGNSA. The length of the CDR3 is 11 residues. Trimming stripped 8 bases from V and 6 bases from J, with 11 bases between.

This rearrangement joins TRBV25-1 to TRBJ2-5; D is uncertain. Trimming removed 2 bases at V and 3 bases at J, with 13 bases between. The CDR3 runs to 15 residues. The germline V gene encodes CDR1 MGHDK and CDR2 SYGVNS. The DNA of the CDR3 is TGTGCCAGCAGTGAAGACGCCAGTTGGAAAGAGACCCAGTACTTC. Amino acid sequence: CASSEDASWKETQYF.

Note on this clonotype: Relative to the germline gene, one junction end is altered; a read error may explain this. This chain joins TRBV5-1 and TRBJ1-3; 8 bases are shared with TRBD1. The CDR3 has 16 residues. Germline CDR1 SGHRS, CDR2 YFSETQ. The CDR3 DNA reads as TGTGCCAGCAGCGTGACAGGGGCGAGCTCTGGAAACACCATATATTTT. It yields the protein CASSVTGASSGNTIYF.

With regard to this clonotype: Mismatch with germline at one junction end may stem from a read error. V gene TRBV5-1 combines with J gene TRBJ1-4, with unresolved D. Germline-derived CDR1 and CDR2 are SGHRS and YFSETQ. The CDR3 contains 16 residues. This CDR3 reads CASSLVPEATNEKLFF. The DNA for the CDR3 is TGTGCCAGCAGCCTCGTCCCGGAGGCAACTAATGAAAAACTGTTTTTT.

This rearrangement joins TRBV10-3 to TRBJ1-1; tentative D call: TRBD1 (5 bases). This CDR3 is 16 amino acids long. Deletions cut 10 bases from V and 7 bases from J, with 28 bases between. Germline values: CDR1 ENHRY, CDR2 SYGVKD. Here the CDR3 DNA reads TGTGCCAGCACCCTCAGGCAGGGCCCTGGGGGTTATGAAGCTTTCTTT. As protein: CASTLRQGPGGYEAFF.

This chain uses TRBV29-1 with TRBJ2-5; 14 nucleotides line up with TRBD2. CDR1 is SQVTM and CDR2 is ANQGSEA in the germline V gene. This CDR3 has 18 amino acids. V shed 3 bases and J 0 bases; nucleotides not matched to a gene: 9. CDR3 DNA: TGCAGCGTTGATGTTTCCGGGACTAGCGGGGGCTACCAAGAGACCCAGTACTTC. Translation gives CSVDVSGTSGGYQETQYF.

This chain links TRBV20-1 with TRBJ1-5; a weak D match, TRBD1 (5 bases). Deletions cut 7 bases from V and 5 bases from J, with 15 bases between. The germline CDR1 and CDR2 sequences are DFQATT and SNEGSKA (reference sequence). The CDR3 has 13 residues. As DNA, the CDR3 is TGCAGTGGGACGTGGGGCGAGGATCAGCCCCAGCATTTT. Its translation is CSGTWGEDQPQHF.

This chain connects TRBV11-2 to TRBJ2-5; TRBD2 matches 9 bases. Germline-derived CDR1 and CDR2 are SGHAT and FQNNGV. V lost 1 base and J lost 6; bases outside the gene matches: 12. This CDR3 has 17 amino acids. CDR3 DNA sequence: TGTGCCAGCAGCTTAGTAAGGAGGCGGGGGGGACTAAAGACCCAGTACTTC. It yields the protein CASSLVRRRGGLKTQYF. The full variable domain, with the rest looked up from reference TRBV11-2 and TRBJ2-5, is EAGVAQSPRYKIIEKRQSVAFWCNPISGHATLYWYQQILGQGPKLLIQFQNNGVVDDSQLPKDRFSAERLKGVDSTLKIQPAKLEDSAVYLCASSLVRRRGGLKTQYFGPGTRLLVL.